These 13 T cell receptor beta chains came from one sample sequenced in a study of tissue T cells after allogeneic stem cell transplantation. The data were produced by immunoSEQ multiplex PCR, yet TCRdb's version contains in-frame clones alone and is incomplete. The sample lists about 20,000 clones, approximately 70% occurring once. The sample comprised spleen. Every receptor here comes from a female BALB/c mouse in good health. Strain haplotype (MHC): H2-d.

With regard to this clone: Mouse gene names and germline throughout. The sequenced fragment ends 1 residue before the CDR3 boundary, so the rest is inferred from the germline J gene. This rearrangement joins TRBV29 to TRBJ2-4; D is unclear. CDR3 length: 10 residues. V was pared by 4 bases and J by 10 bases, with 6 bases between. Germline CDR1 MSHET, CDR2 SYDVDS. The CDR3 protein is CASSSPPLYF. The sequenced part of the CDR3 DNA is TGTGCTAGCAGTTCGCCCCCCTTGTAC. Complete variable domain (other parts from reference TRBV29 and TRBJ2-4): DMKVTQMPRYLIKRMGENVLLECGQDMSHETMYWYRQDPGLGLQLIYISYDVDSNSEGDIPKGYRVSRKKREHFSLILDSAKTNQTSVYFCASSSPPLYFGAGTRLSVL.

About this clone: All gene names here are mouse names. Sequencing ends 1 residue short of the CDR3 end; the germline J gene provides the rest. This chain joins TRBV13-3 and TRBJ2-1, with 11 positions matching TRBD2. The CDR3 covers 16 residues. Per germline, CDR1 NNHDY and CDR2 SYVADS. Losses at the gene ends were 0 bases for V and 1 base for J; bases not matched to a gene: 0. The CDR3 loop reads CASSDGLGGNYAEQFF. The CDR3 bases that were read are TGTGCCAGCAGTGATGGACTGGGGGGGAACTATGCTGAGCAGTTC.

Turning to this clone: The genes are named according to mouse. The CDR3 is cut off 1 residue early in the read; its end comes from the germline J gene. This rearrangement joins TRBV19 to TRBJ1-4; TRBD1 agrees at 8 bases. This CDR3 spans 14 amino acids. Trimming at V came to 2 bases and at J to 7 bases, leaving 4 bases not matched to a gene. Germline V CDR1 and CDR2: FNHDT, SITEND (reference sequence). CDR3 sequence reads: CASSISGGFERLFF. The part of the CDR3 DNA that was read is TGTGCCAGCAGTATTTCAGGGGGCTTCGAAAGATTATTT.

In this sample, this clone turned up a few times. Mouse gene names and germline throughout. The read terminates 1 residue ahead of where the CDR3 ends, so the germline J gene completes it. The chain is built from TRBV5 and TRBJ2-7, with 11 bases that match TRBD2. CDR1 and CDR2 from the germline V gene are LGHNA and YNLKQL (reference sequence). V lost 0 bases to trimming and J lost 0 bases; unmatched junction nucleotides: 7. The CDR3 sequence is 18 residues long. The CDR3 DNA, read in part, is TGTGCCAGCAGCCAAGATTGGACTGGGGGGCCCAGCTCCTATGAACAGTAC. As protein: CASSQDWTGGPSSYEQY. The entire CDR3 reads CASSQDWTGGPSSYEQYF.

Note on this clone: Gene names follow the mouse nomenclature. The DNA read from the CDR3 is TGTGCCAGCGGTGATGGGGGGGGCCAAGACACCCAGTAC. Protein sequence: CASGDGGGQDTQY. The CDR3 in its entirety is CASGDGGGQDTQYF. This rearrangement joins TRBV13-2 to TRBJ2-5, with 7 bases identical to TRBD2. The read ends 1 residue shy of where the CDR3 ends; the end is completed using the germline J gene. V lost 0 bases to trimming and J lost 2 bases; unmatched junction nucleotides: 0. Germline-derived CDR1 and CDR2 are NNHNN and SYGAGS (reference sequence). This CDR3 region has 14 residues.

A word on this clone: Gene and germline names: mouse. CDR3 in amino acids: CAWSLQTGHSDYTF. CDR3 bases read: TGTGCCTGGAGTCTGCAGACAGGGCACTCCGACTACACC. The chain employs TRBV31 and TRBJ1-2; 7 bases fit TRBD1. The observed sequence ends 1 residue before the CDR3 terminus, with the missing tail filled in from the germline J gene. CDR1 is GKSSPN, CDR2 SITVG, per germline. The CDR3 runs to 14 residues. Trimming cost V 0 bases and J 3 bases; bases outside gene matches: 4.

A remark on this clone: Mouse gene names and germline throughout. The CDR3 here is CASYTNSGNTLYF. CDR3 DNA, as far as it was read: TGTGCCAGCTACACAAATTCTGGAAATACGCTCTAT. The chain joins TRBV13-1 to TRBJ1-3; D is unclear. The CDR3 extends 1 residue past the end of the read, so its final part is completed from the germline J gene. Germline CDR1 is NSHNY and CDR2 is SYGAGN. V was cut by 7 bases and J by 0 bases, with 8 bases left in between. This CDR3 spans 13 amino acids.

Details on this clone: Mouse gene names and germline throughout. The read gets to within 1 residue of the CDR3 end, and the germline J gene fills in the rest. The chain joins TRBV5 to TRBJ2-5; tentative D call: TRBD1 (5 bases). The CDR3 has 14 amino acids. V was pared by 0 bases and J by 5 bases, with 9 bases between. Germline CDR1 LGHNA, CDR2 YNLKQL (reference sequence). The CDR3 sequence: CASSQDPGRDTQYF. The DNA read from the CDR3 is TGTGCCAGCAGCCAAGATCCAGGGCGAGACACCCAGTAC.

As concerns this clone: Mouse germline and gene names are used. The read is 1 residue too short to cover the CDR3 end, so that end is filled in from the germline J gene. The rearrangement joins TRBV2 to TRBJ2-3; D is unresolved. Deletions cut 3 bases from V and 0 bases from J, with 10 bases between. Germline CDR1 is LGHNA and CDR2 is YSYQKL. This CDR3 has 15 residues. CDR3 DNA (partial): TGTGCCAGCAGCCACCCCCAATCTAGTGCAGAAACGCTGTAT. The encoded protein is CASSHPQSSAETLY. The full CDR3 protein is CASSHPQSSAETLYF.

As concerns this clone: Gene names and germline refer to mouse. From the germline J gene comes the end of the CDR3, since the read stops 1 residue before it. The chain has TRBV20 and TRBJ2-5; D gene uncertain. The CDR3 length is 11 residues. V lost 2 bases to trimming and J lost 3 bases, with 3 bases between them. CDR1 GFQATS and CDR2 STVNSAI come from the germline V gene. The CDR3 loop reads CGARRQDTQYF. The CDR3 DNA, read in part, is TGTGGTGCTAGGCGGCAAGACACCCAGTAC.

This clone appeared a few times. Any gene name here is a mouse gene name. The read stops 1 residue short of the end of the CDR3; the missing end is completed from the germline J gene. This chain links TRBV5 with TRBJ2-7; 7 bases match TRBD2. Germline V gene lookup returns CDR1 LGHNA and CDR2 YNLKQL (reference sequence). V lost 1 base to trimming and J lost 5 bases; unmatched junction nucleotides: 5. The CDR3 contains 14 residues. The sequenced CDR3 bases are TGTGCCAGCAGCCAAGGCCCTCTGGGGGATGAACAGTAC. Its protein is CASSQGPLGDEQY. The entire CDR3 protein is CASSQGPLGDEQYF.

This clone has only a few counts. Genes and germline are mouse. From the germline J gene comes the end of the CDR3, since the read stops 1 residue before it. The rearrangement uses TRBV5 and TRBJ2-3; 7 bases are a match to TRBD1. Germline CDR1 is LGHNA and CDR2 is YNLKQL (reference sequence). The J segment lost 0 bases and the V segment lost 0 bases, leaving 0 bases of the junction unmatched. This CDR3 has 15 residues. The CDR3 region is CASSQDRGSAETLYF. CDR3 DNA, as far as it was read: TGTGCCAGCAGCCAAGACAGGGGGAGTGCAGAAACGCTGTAT.

This clone was observed a single time. Gene names are mouse gene names. The CDR3 is cut off 1 residue early in the read; its end comes from the germline J gene. The chain carries TRBV13-2 and TRBJ1-6, with unresolved D. TRBJ1-6 is classed as an ORF, of uncertain function. The V end was cut by 3 bases, the J end by 0 bases, with 7 bases between. CDR1 is NNHNN and CDR2 is SYGAGS in the germline V gene (reference sequence). The CDR3 totals 15 residues. Partial CDR3 DNA: TGTGCCAGCGGTGGCAAGAATTCCTATAATTCGCCCCTCTAC. Its protein is CASGGKNSYNSPLY. The whole CDR3 sequence is CASGGKNSYNSPLYF.